This TCR beta chain was obtained from a study of blood T cell repertoires in COVID-19 (dated by TCRdb to the early 2020s). Background on the whole study: The collaborator samples originated in the United States, Italy and Spain and spanned the acute and convalescent phases of COVID-19. Samples were obtained from the ongoing ImmuneRACE study (first 160 participants) and from 950 to 1,500 subjects provided by 6 global collaborators. Subjects who had been exposed to COVID-19, were actively infected with it, or had recovered from it provided the deeply sampled blood TCRbeta repertoires that made up the dataset. The material from the prospective study consisted of cDNA or gDNA derived from T cells, B-cell-depleted T cells, or PBMCs. A de-identified subject ID, COVID-19 status, age in years and sex were almost always included in the sample metadata. Where HLA class I and class II types were available, the types were taken from metadata supplied by the sample provider, not from assay-based typing. The repertoires were released in a freely available public database intended as a resource for research on the immune response to SARS-CoV-2.

A word on this clone: The clone's antigen remains unknown. Base qualities are missing; no much larger clone stands one base away.

Participants in the prospective study were aged about 18 to 100 years, lived in under 30 United States geographic areas, and enrolled through a virtual design. In the prospective study, cohorts were assigned on the basis of participant-reported clinical history obtained from a screening survey and a study questionnaire. Each participant in the prospective study had whole blood, serum and a nasopharyngeal or oropharyngeal swab collected by mobile phlebotomists. Prospective study participants could optionally give additional blood draws and questionnaires over a roughly two-month period. Prospective study blood samples were shipped either frozen or at room temperature before DNA extraction. Trimming accounts for 7 bases at V and 4 bases at J, while the number of junction bases matched to no gene is 8. CDR1 and CDR2 were assigned from the germline V gene (reference sequence) as MNHEY and SMNVEV. The CDR3 numbers 15 residues from cysteine through phenylalanine. Only CDR3 DNA remains: 45 bases, in frame from the first base.

TCRbeta CDR3 regions were amplified from genomic DNA by means of the immunoSEQ Assay, a bias-controlled multiplex PCR. Per the authors' processing: Nucleated cell counts per sample were estimated from amplification of reference gene primers within the assay. Sequence reads were collapsed and filtered to measure the absolute abundance of every unique TCRbeta CDR3 rearrangement. For each sample, productive Simpson clonality was calculated as the square root of Simpson's diversity index across productive rearrangements. This immuneACCESS table, as held by TCRdb, lists in-frame sequences with V and J called but not all clones. Of the missing ones, under half trace to an unresolved V gene in checked studies; the others have no known cause. The V and J calls and clone size are taken from that table; D and trimming were inferred from the DNA. The table for this sample lists a few hundred thousand clones; around 84% of them were counted only once. The ten top clones hold around 4.7% of the sample.

Paper-wide results and their limitations: Clinical and demographic metadata were provided uncurated, with the amount varying by source and participant.

This sequence originates from a man younger than 40 with acute COVID-19. Here the chain combines TRBV27 and TRBJ2-2, with TRBD2 identical over 8 junction bases. Sequenced sample: PBMCs or T cells enriched from blood (not recorded which). The DNA is TGTGCCAGCACAATCGGGGGGGCGCCCACCGGGGAGCTGTTTTTT. It is translated as CASTIGGAPTGELFF.